The 14 T cell receptor beta chains below come from one sample, sequenced in a study of blood T cell repertoires in COVID-19 (dated by TCRdb to about 2020). The library was produced with the immunoSEQ multiplex PCR assay. TCRdb mirrors the immuneACCESS table, restricted to in-frame sequences. Some clones are absent from its copies; in checked studies, under half trace to an unresolved V gene, and the reason for the others is unknown. In this sample the table shows 200,000 to 250,000 clones, approximately 84% of which occur a single time. The ten largest account for 2% to 2.5% of the sample. The material sequenced was peripheral blood. The receptor source for this set is an older woman with acute or convalescent COVID-19.

The chain links TRBV4-3 to TRBJ2-2; 9 bases match TRBD2. This CDR3 spans 19 amino acids. Trimming cost V 0 bases and J 3 bases; bases outside gene matches: 11. Looked up from germline, CDR1 is LGHNA and CDR2 is YSLEER. CDR3 nucleotide sequence: TGCGCCAGCAGCCAAGACCCTTCCCCAGCGGGGGGCTACACCGGGGAGCTGTTTTTT. Protein product: CASSQDPSPAGGYTGELFF.

CDR3 bases: TGTGCCAGCAGCTTCTACAGGGTCGGCACTGAAGCTTTCTTT. This gives the protein CASSFYRVGTEAFF. The rearrangement joins TRBV5-4 to TRBJ1-1; D is possibly TRBD1 (6 bases). The CDR3 is made up of 14 amino acids. Germline CDR1 and CDR2: SGHNT and YYREEE (reference sequence). V gave up 2 bases and J gave up 4 bases, with 12 bases separating them.

J is TRBJ2-1 and V is TRBV9, with D possibly matching TRBD1 (6 bases). CDR1 and CDR2 from the germline V gene are SGDLS and YYNGEE. The germline V and J ends were trimmed by 0 bases and 8 bases, with 18 bases remaining between them. The CDR3 length is 16 residues. CDR3 region: CASSVEGRGNYDEQFF. The CDR3 DNA reads as TGTGCCAGCAGCGTAGAGGGCAGGGGAAATTACGATGAGCAGTTCTTC.

This chain uses TRBV6-2 or TRBV6-3 with TRBJ1-5, with TRBD1 identical over 8 bases. The V gene end was trimmed by 5 bases and the J gene end by 4 bases; junction bases not matched to a gene: 4. CDR1 is MNHEY and CDR2 is SVGEGT in the germline V gene. The CDR3 totals 14 residues. CDR3 bases: TGTGCCAGCAGTGGACAGGGCGGAAATCAGCCCCAGCATTTT. Its protein product is CASSGQGGNQPQHF.

The chain links TRBV27 to TRBJ1-1; D remains ambiguous. The CDR3 sequence is 13 residues long. Trimming took 8 bases from V and 1 from J, leaving 11 bases between them. CDR1 is MNHEY and CDR2 is SMNVEV in the germline V gene (reference sequence). In DNA, the CDR3 is TGTGCCAGCGGCAGGACTGGGAACACTGAAGCTTTCTTT. Residues: CASGRTGNTEAFF.

The chain has TRBV25-1 and TRBJ1-6; no definite D call. This CDR3 is 12 amino acids long. V lost 6 bases and J lost 8, with 8 bases in between. CDR1 MGHDK and CDR2 SYGVNS come from the germline V gene. The CDR3 nucleotides read TGTGCCAGCAGAGAAGGCCATTCACCCCTCCACTTT. This gives the protein CASREGHSPLHF.

The rearrangement links TRBV5-1 to TRBJ2-7; TRBD1 agrees at 9 bases. The junction had 9 bases not matched to a gene; V was cut back by 7 bases and J by 4 bases. Germline loops: CDR1 SGHRS, CDR2 YFSETQ. This CDR3 contains 14 residues. The CDR3 nucleotides read TGCGCCAGCTCCCGGGACAGGGAATTTTACGAGCAGTACTTC. Encoded protein: CASSRDREFYEQYF.

The chain combines TRBV6-5 with TRBJ1-2, with TRBD1 matching over 8 bases. Germline values: CDR1 MNHEY, CDR2 SVGAGI. The CDR3 length is 15 residues. Trimming took 5 bases from V and 6 from J; bases not matched to a gene: 11. This CDR3 is CASSPDRGALHGYTF. CDR3 coding DNA: TGTGCCAGCAGTCCCGACAGGGGCGCGTTGCATGGCTACACCTTC.

The chain links TRBV7-9 to TRBJ1-4, with D perhaps TRBD1 (6 bases). The CDR3 is 15 residues long. Germline CDR1 and CDR2: SEHNR and FQNEAQ (reference sequence). Trimming removed 1 base at V and 5 bases at J, with 11 bases between. CDR3 in DNA: TGTGCCAGCAGCTTAGGGGGGCAGATAAATGAAAAACTGTTTTTT. It codes for CASSLGGQINEKLFF.

V and J are TRBV2 and TRBJ2-5; no reliable D call. Germline loops: CDR1 SNHLY, CDR2 FYNNEI. The V and J ends lost 1 base and 5 bases respectively, with 8 bases between them. The CDR3 runs 13 residues. The CDR3 DNA reads as TGTGCCAGCAGTGAAGAGATCGCGGAGACCCAGTACTTC. The encoded protein is CASSEEIAETQYF.

This clone occurred once. The genes are TRBV7-2 and TRBJ2-2, with D perhaps TRBD1 (8 bases). The CDR3 is 17 residues long. V was trimmed by 5 bases and J by 5 bases, leaving 21 bases between them. CDR1 is SGHTA, CDR2 FQGNSA, per germline. Here the CDR3 DNA reads TGTGCCAGCAGCATCCTCCCCACAGGGGGAGGGACCGGGGAGCTGTTTTTT. It is translated as CASSILPTGGGTGELFF.

This chain uses TRBV6-6 with TRBJ2-2, with 12 bases lining up with TRBD2. Germline loops: CDR1 MNHNY, CDR2 SVGAGI (reference sequence). This CDR3 region has 15 residues. The trim removed 6 bases at V and 5 bases at J, leaving 4 bases unmatched. This chain's CDR3 is CASRATSGRTGELFF. CDR3 bases: TGTGCCAGCAGGGCGACTAGCGGGAGAACCGGGGAGCTGTTTTTT.

The chain joins TRBV27 to TRBJ2-7; TRBD1 matches at 12 bases. The CDR3 is 15 amino acids. With V trimmed by 5 bases and J by 4 bases, 6 bases remained unmatched. Germline assignment: CDR1 MNHEY and CDR2 SMNVEV (reference sequence). CDR3 protein: CASSLGTGGTYEQYF. The CDR3 nucleotides are TGTGCCAGCAGTCTCGGGACAGGGGGCACTTACGAGCAGTACTTC.

This chain connects TRBV6-5 to TRBJ1-2; D might be TRBD1 (5 bases). This CDR3 is built from 13 residues. Trimming removed 6 bases from V and 4 bases from J, with 12 bases in between. Germline assignment: CDR1 MNHEY and CDR2 SVGAGI. CDR3 sequence reads: CASRDQGSYGYTF. CDR3 DNA sequence: TGTGCCAGCAGGGACCAGGGTTCCTATGGCTACACCTTC.